These 26 T cell receptor beta chains came from one sample sequenced in a study of blood T cell repertoires in COVID-19. Clones were sequenced by immunoSEQ multiplex PCR, and TCRdb holds only the in-frame ones, with some missing. The table lists about 39,000 clones, just over 90% of them singletons, with roughly 2% in the top ten. Sequencing was performed on peripheral blood. Every receptor here comes from a middle-aged man with active COVID-19.

V usage is TRBV18 and J usage is TRBJ1-3; D unresolved. This CDR3 region has 14 residues. Germline V lookup: CDR1 KGHSH, CDR2 LQKENI. Between the trimmed V and J ends, which lost 3 bases and 4 bases, there was a span of 10 bases. CDR3 DNA sequence: TGTGCCAGCTCACCGACCATGCGGGGAAACACCATATATTTT. It encodes CASSPTMRGNTIYF.

The chain uses TRBV19 and TRBJ1-1; 7 bases align to TRBD1. Germline CDR1 is LNHDA and CDR2 is SQIVND (reference sequence). After removal of 5 bases from V and 7 bases from J, the junction contained 7 bases not matched to a gene. The CDR3 totals 13 residues. The CDR3, as DNA: TGTGCCAGTAGTCCTAGGACAGGCGGTGAAGCTTTCTTT. Protein sequence: CASSPRTGGEAFF.

This sequence joins TRBV7-8 and TRBJ2-5; 11 bases align to TRBD2. Germline loops: CDR1 SGHVS, CDR2 FQNEAQ. This CDR3 has 16 residues. V shed 3 bases, J shed 7 bases, and the junction held 10 bases outside the gene matches. The CDR3 loop is CASSLGLAANRGTQYF. In nucleotides, the CDR3 is TGTGCCAGCAGCTTGGGACTAGCGGCTAACCGGGGGACCCAGTACTTC.

This clone was detected once. V usage is TRBV30 and J usage is TRBJ1-5; possible D gene TRBD1, 5 bases. CDR1 and CDR2 (germline): GTSNPN, SVGIG (reference sequence). Trimming removed 5 bases from V and 4 bases from J, with 9 bases in between. This CDR3 has 12 residues. In nucleotides, the CDR3 is TGTGCCTGGGGACAAGAGAATCAGCCCCAGCATTTT. It encodes CAWGQENQPQHF. Drawing the rest from reference TRBV30 and TRBJ1-5, the complete variable domain is SQTIHQWPATLVQPVGSPLSLECTVEGTSNPNLYWYRQAAGRGLQLLFYSVGIGQISSEVPQNLSASRPQDRQFILSSKKLLLSDSGFYLCAWGQENQPQHFGDGTRLSIL.

This clone was observed once. V and J are TRBV7-2 and TRBJ1-2; 7 bases are shared with TRBD1. V shed 6 bases and J 2 bases; nucleotides not matched to a gene: 6. There are 14 residues in the CDR3. CDR1 is SGHTA and CDR2 is FQGNSA in the germline V gene. The CDR3 nucleotides read TGTGCCAGCAGATACAGGGGCCCAAACTATGGCTACACCTTC. It codes for CASRYRGPNYGYTF.

The rearrangement links TRBV7-8 to TRBJ2-7, with a weak D call TRBD1 (5 bases). The ends were cut back, 3 bases at V and 9 bases at J, with 15 bases in the middle. CDR1 is SGHVS, CDR2 FQNEAQ, per germline. CDR3 length equals 13 residues. The CDR3 protein is CASSLEQARTQYF. CDR3 DNA sequence: TGTGCCAGCAGCTTGGAACAGGCCCGAACGCAGTACTTC.

This clone showed up just once. V usage is TRBV5-6 and J usage is TRBJ1-3; maybe TRBD1 (6 bases). Trimming cost V 2 bases and J 4 bases, with 10 bases left between them. Germline assignment: CDR1 SGHDT and CDR2 YYEEEE. The CDR3 spans 14 residues. CDR3 nucleotides: TGTGCCAGCAGCTTATGGACAGCCGGAAACACCATATATTTT. Encoded protein: CASSLWTAGNTIYF.

V is TRBV19 and J is TRBJ1-2; no firm D call. The CDR3 contains 13 residues. Germline assignment: CDR1 LNHDA and CDR2 SQIVND (reference sequence). V was cut by 3 bases and J by 5 bases, with 10 bases left in between. This chain's CDR3 is CASSMRPKYGYTF. The CDR3, as DNA: TGTGCCAGTAGTATGAGGCCGAAATATGGCTACACCTTC.

The CDR3 sequence: CASSLGQDLNQPQHF. Written as DNA, the CDR3 is TGTGCCAGCTCACTTGGACAGGACCTTAATCAGCCCCAGCATTTT. V usage is TRBV18 and J usage is TRBJ1-5; 7 bases are a match to TRBD1. Germline V gives CDR1 KGHSH, CDR2 LQKENI. The CDR3 totals 15 residues. V lost 4 bases, J lost 4 bases, and 7 bases stayed unmatched.

V and J are TRBV7-9 and TRBJ2-3, with D uncertain. This CDR3 is built from 10 residues. Germline loops: CDR1 SEHNR, CDR2 FQNEAQ (reference sequence). CDR3 sequence (DNA): TGTGCTATATTCACAGATACGCAGTATTTT. This codes for CAIFTDTQYF.

V and J are TRBV4-1 and TRBJ2-3; 8 nucleotides align to TRBD2. V shed 2 bases and J 1 base; nucleotides not matched to a gene: 2. Per the germline V gene, CDR1 is MGHRA and CDR2 is YSYEKL. The CDR3 runs to 15 residues. CDR3 DNA sequence: TGCGCCAGCAGCCAATCGGGGGGGGGCACAGATACGCAGTATTTT. Translated: CASSQSGGGTDTQYF.

The V gene is TRBV19, the J gene TRBJ1-1; TRBD1 aligns across 8 bases. Germline CDR1 and CDR2: LNHDA and SQIVND (reference sequence). There are 13 residues in the CDR3. J was trimmed by 3 bases and V by 9 bases; bases with no gene match: 6. CDR3 DNA: TGTGCCAGCAGGGACAGGAGCCACACTGAAGCTTTCTTT. Its translation is CASRDRSHTEAFF.

The chain recombines TRBV6-5 with TRBJ2-3, with D hard to call. CDR1 MNHEY and CDR2 SVGAGI come from the germline V gene. This CDR3 comprises 14 residues. Trimming stripped 8 bases from V and 0 bases from J, with 12 bases between. The CDR3 DNA reads as TGTGCCAGCTCCCAAGTAGCTAGCACAGATACGCAGTATTTT. Protein product: CASSQVASTDTQYF.

This clone has just a few counts. V and J are TRBV5-1 and TRBJ1-2; 10 nucleotides match TRBD1. Germline-derived CDR1 and CDR2 are SGHRS and YFSETQ. The V and J ends lost 4 bases and 9 bases, in that order; junction bases with no gene match: 12. The CDR3 is 15 residues long. The CDR3 sequence is CASSDLTGGGGSYTF. The CDR3 coding sequence is TGCGCCAGCAGCGACTTGACAGGGGGCGGCGGAAGCTACACCTTC.

CDR3 protein: CASSHDAGTSGRGTDTQYF. The CDR3 region has the DNA TGTGCCAGCAGCCATGATGCCGGGACTAGCGGGAGGGGCACAGATACGCAGTATTTT. V and J are TRBV4-2 and TRBJ2-3, with 16 positions matching TRBD2. Germline V gives CDR1 LGHNA, CDR2 YNFKEQ. V dropped 3 bases and J dropped 1; count of bases not matched to a gene: 7. This CDR3 has 19 residues.

In this sample, this clone turned up a few times. This sequence joins TRBV7-3 and TRBJ1-5; a weak D match, TRBD1 (5 bases). V was clipped by 5 bases and J by 0 bases, with 17 bases between them. The germline CDR1 and CDR2 sequences are SGHTA and FQGTGA. The CDR3 is 17 amino acids. This CDR3 is CASSPNPDSYSNQPQHF. The CDR3 DNA is TGTGCCAGCAGCCCAAACCCCGACAGCTATAGCAATCAGCCCCAGCATTTT.

This chain joins TRBV11-2 and TRBJ2-7, with a possible D match to TRBD2 (5 bases). This CDR3 comprises 12 residues. V was trimmed by 5 bases and J by 6 bases, leaving 11 bases between them. The germline V gene has CDR1 SGHAT and CDR2 FQNNGV. The CDR3 loop reads CASSRLRAEQYF. The DNA for the CDR3 is TGTGCCAGCAGCCGATTGCGGGCCGAGCAGTACTTC.

This chain uses TRBV6-5 with TRBJ2-1; TRBD1 matches at 8 bases. The CDR3 covers 14 residues. CDR1 is MNHEY and CDR2 is SVGAGI in the germline V gene. With V trimmed by 7 bases and J by 8 bases, 10 bases remained unmatched. The CDR3 here is CASTLRTGTDEQFF. CDR3 in DNA: TGTGCCAGCACCTTACGGACAGGGACTGATGAGCAGTTCTTC.

The V call is TRBV5-6, the J call TRBJ2-3, with 9 bases aligning to TRBD2. The CDR3 sequence is 18 residues long. Germline V gene lookup returns CDR1 SGHDT and CDR2 YYEEEE. The V segment lost 0 bases and the J segment 3 bases; nucleotides outside the gene matches: 11. CDR3: CASSLVASGNWGTDTQYF. CDR3 sequence (DNA): TGTGCCAGCAGCTTGGTTGCTAGCGGGAACTGGGGAACAGATACGCAGTATTTT.

V usage is TRBV4-2 and J usage is TRBJ2-3, with TRBD2 identical over 10 bases. V trimming: 3 bases; J trimming: 4 bases; junction bases outside the gene matches: 7. Germline loops: CDR1 LGHNA, CDR2 YNFKEQ. This CDR3 has 16 residues. CDR3 DNA sequence: TGTGCCAGCAGCCAGGAGCGGGGGGGCTACGCAGATACGCAGTATTTT. This encodes CASSQERGGYADTQYF.

V gene TRBV7-2 combines with J gene TRBJ1-1; the D is unclear. The germline gives CDR1 SGHTA, CDR2 FQGNSA. The CDR3 contains 17 residues. Deletions cut 2 bases from V and 7 bases from J, with 23 bases between. CDR3 sequence reads: CASSLTGVPSMDREAFF. As DNA, the CDR3 is TGTGCCAGCAGCTTAACTGGAGTTCCTTCCATGGATCGTGAAGCTTTCTTT.

The chain joins TRBV6-5 to TRBJ1-1, with a weak D call TRBD1 (6 bases). The CDR3 has 14 amino acids. Germline V gene sequence: CDR1 MNHEY, CDR2 SVGAGI. V dropped 6 bases and J dropped 1 base, with 12 bases sitting between them. CDR3 bases: TGTGCCAGCAGCCGGGACACACAGAACACTGAAGCTTTCTTT. Translation gives CASSRDTQNTEAFF.

This clone was recorded only once. This chain uses TRBV30 with TRBJ1-4; tentative D call: TRBD1 (5 bases). The CDR3 runs 16 residues. Per germline, CDR1 GTSNPN and CDR2 SVGIG (reference sequence). With 0 bases removed from V and 0 bases from J, the gap between germline ends came to 11 bases. The CDR3 DNA follows: TGTGCCTGGAGTGTACGGGGGTTTGCAACTAATGAAAAACTGTTTTTT. This translates into CAWSVRGFATNEKLFF.

The chain recombines TRBV6-4 with TRBJ2-3; 8 bases agree with TRBD1. V lost 3 bases, J lost 4 bases, and 0 bases stayed unmatched. In germline, CDR1 is MRHNA, CDR2 SNTAGT. This CDR3 is built from 13 residues. The CDR3 DNA sequence: TGTGCCAGCAGTGAACAGGGGGCAGATACGCAGTATTTT. Translating gives CASSEQGADTQYF.

The rearrangement uses TRBV5-4 and TRBJ2-5, with 7 bases lining up with TRBD2. The CDR3 loop spans 14 amino acids. Germline CDR1 and CDR2: SGHNT and YYREEE (reference sequence). The junction had 5 bases not matched to a gene; V was cut back by 4 bases and J by 2 bases. The CDR3 loop reads CASSLLAAQETQYF. The CDR3 nucleotides are TGTGCCAGCAGCCTCCTAGCGGCTCAAGAGACCCAGTACTTC.

This chain connects TRBV7-2 to TRBJ2-3; 16 bases agree with TRBD2. The CDR3 loop spans 13 amino acids. V lost 3 bases, J lost 13 bases, and 1 base stayed unmatched. Per germline, CDR1 SGHTA and CDR2 FQGNSA. This CDR3 reads CASSLGLAGGKYF. The CDR3 DNA reads TGTGCCAGCAGCTTGGGACTAGCGGGGGGGAAGTATTTT.